Presented here are 21 T cell receptor beta chains from one specimen sequenced in a study of blood T cell repertoires in COVID-19. Sequencing used immunoSEQ multiplex PCR; TCRdb keeps in-frame clones, though not all of them. The sample records 75,000 to 90,000 clones, about 82% being singletons. The sample was peripheral blood. These receptors all come from a man in his forties or fifties with active COVID-19.

The V call is TRBV5-1, the J call TRBJ1-3; 9 bases align to TRBD1. This CDR3 region has 15 residues. Germline loops: CDR1 SGHRS, CDR2 YFSETQ. The junction had 3 bases not matched to a gene; V was cut back by 2 bases and J by 3 bases. This CDR3 is CASSLQGASGNTIYF. The DNA for the CDR3 is TGCGCCAGCAGCTTACAGGGGGCCAGTGGAAACACCATATATTTT. Full variable domain (rest looked up from reference TRBV5-1 and TRBJ1-3): KAGVTQTPRYLIKTRGQQVTLSCSPISGHRSVSWYQQTPGQGLQFLFEYFSETQRNKGNFPGRFSGRQFSNSRSEMNVSTLELGDSALYLCASSLQGASGNTIYFGEGSWLTVV.

V usage is TRBV24-1 and J usage is TRBJ2-1; 12 bases fit TRBD2. With V trimmed by 8 bases and J by 8 bases, 3 bases remained unmatched. Germline loops: CDR1 KGHDR, CDR2 SFDVKD. The length of the CDR3 is 13 residues. This CDR3 reads CATMTSGSDEQFF. The DNA for the CDR3 is TGTGCCACCATGACTAGCGGGAGTGATGAGCAGTTCTTC.

The chain carries TRBV11-2 and TRBJ1-1, with D perhaps TRBD1 (5 bases). Germline V lookup: CDR1 SGHAT, CDR2 FQNNGV. The CDR3 sequence is 15 residues long. V was cut by 6 bases and J by 0 bases, with 14 bases left in between. CDR3 DNA sequence: TGTGCCAGCAGGCGGGACGGCGGCCTGAACACTGAAGCTTTCTTT. Protein sequence: CASRRDGGLNTEAFF.

The chain recombines TRBV11-1 with TRBJ2-7; D might be TRBD2 (5 bases). The germline CDR1 and CDR2 sequences are SGHAT and FQDESV (reference sequence). This CDR3 has 14 residues. V lost 3 bases and J lost 2, with 11 bases in between. The CDR3 loop is CASSFRGEAYEQYF. CDR3 bases: TGTGCCAGCAGCTTTCGGGGAGAGGCCTACGAGCAGTACTTC.

This clone occurred once. This chain links TRBV6-5 with TRBJ1-4; no reliable D call. The V gene's germline CDR1 is MNHEY and CDR2 SVGAGI. The CDR3 has 15 amino acids. V lost 4 bases, J lost 8 bases, and 17 bases lay in between. The CDR3, as DNA: TGTGCCAGCAGTTTATGGACGGGAGGTCAGGAAAAACTGTTTTTT. Translating gives CASSLWTGGQEKLFF.

The J gene is TRBJ2-3, the V gene TRBV5-1, with 9 bases lining up with TRBD2. CDR3 length equals 17 residues. The germline CDR1 and CDR2 sequences are SGHRS and YFSETQ. Trimming cost V 3 bases and J 0 bases; bases outside gene matches: 8. The CDR3, as DNA: TGCGCCAGCAGCTCTGGCCTAGCGGGACTAAGCACAGATACGCAGTATTTT. This translates into CASSSGLAGLSTDTQYF.

The chain is built from TRBV9 and TRBJ2-7, with TRBD2 matching over 7 bases. V lost 4 bases and J lost 2; bases outside the gene matches: 9. The germline gives CDR1 SGDLS, CDR2 YYNGEE. The CDR3 consists of 15 residues. CDR3 nucleotide sequence: TGTGCCAGCAGCCCCAGTGAGGGAGGGCCCTACGAGCAGTACTTC. Translating gives CASSPSEGGPYEQYF.

The chain carries TRBV7-6 and TRBJ2-1, with 11 nucleotides matching TRBD2. The CDR3 covers 17 residues. The germline CDR1 and CDR2 sequences are SGHVS and FNYEAQ. V lost 4 bases and J lost 9; bases outside the gene matches: 14. CDR3 nucleotides: TGTGCCAGCAGCTCCAGACTAGCGGGAACGAGGAGCGGTGAGCAGTTCTTC. Translated: CASSSRLAGTRSGEQFF.

CDR3 sequence reads: CASSRTGSTEAFF. The CDR3 DNA sequence: TGTGCCAGCAGCCGTACAGGGTCTACTGAAGCTTTCTTT. The chain couples TRBV4-2 to TRBJ1-1; D perhaps matches TRBD1 (6 bases). Germline V gene lookup returns CDR1 LGHNA and CDR2 YNFKEQ. The CDR3 spans 13 residues. The germline V and J ends were trimmed by 4 bases and 5 bases, with 11 bases remaining between them.

The chain recombines TRBV21-1 with TRBJ1-3; the table's D call of TRBD1 was not tested on the DNA. TRBV21-1 is annotated as a pseudogene. This CDR3 contains 16 residues. DNA of the CDR3: TGTGCCAGCAGCAAAGGGACAGGGGGCTCTGGAAACACCATATATTTT. Residues: CASSKGTGGSGNTIYF.

The chain carries TRBV3-1 (or the pseudogene TRBV3-2) and TRBJ1-4; no definite D call. With 5 bases removed from V and 1 base from J, the gap between germline ends came to 17 bases. The length of the CDR3 is 17 residues. Germline loops: CDR1 LGHDT, CDR2 YNNKEL (reference sequence). In DNA form, the CDR3 reads TGTGCCAGCAGCTCCCGAGGGAGCCGGGGAACTAATGAAAAACTGTTTTTT. Translating it yields CASSSRGSRGTNEKLFF.

This chain uses TRBV28 with TRBJ1-1; weak D call: TRBD1 (5 bases). Germline V CDR1 and CDR2: MDHEN, SYDVKM. The V end was cut by 7 bases, the J end by 5 bases, with 11 bases between. The CDR3 covers 12 residues. CDR3 sequence reads: CASTPRGTEAFF. CDR3 coding DNA: TGTGCCAGCACTCCCCGGGGGACTGAAGCTTTCTTT.

The chain combines TRBV2 with TRBJ1-6; D is unclear. The CDR3 covers 16 residues. The V end was cut by 6 bases, the J end by 2 bases, with 14 bases between. The germline V gene encodes CDR1 SNHLY and CDR2 FYNNEI. CDR3 sequence: CASRKEGHAYNSPLHF. The CDR3 DNA follows: TGTGCCAGCAGGAAGGAGGGTCACGCCTATAATTCACCCCTCCACTTT.

The chain couples TRBV28 to TRBJ1-2, with 8 bases that match TRBD1. The CDR3 runs 12 residues. V shed 5 bases and J 5 bases; nucleotides not matched to a gene: 1. CDR1 and CDR2 from the germline V gene are MDHEN and SYDVKM. The CDR3 protein is CASSRQGYGYTF. The CDR3 DNA reads as TGTGCCAGCAGTCGACAGGGGTATGGCTACACCTTC.

The CDR3 here is CASSQDGLAGGTGETQYF. In DNA form, the CDR3 reads TGCGCCAGCAGCCAAGATGGGTTAGCGGGGGGCACTGGGGAGACCCAGTACTTC. The J gene is TRBJ2-5, the V gene TRBV4-3; TRBD2 agrees at 10 bases. J lost 5 bases, V lost 0 bases, and 12 bases had no gene match. Per the germline V gene, CDR1 is LGHNA and CDR2 is YSLEER. This CDR3 spans 18 amino acids.

Here the CDR3 reads CASSYLGLHTDTQYF. DNA of the CDR3: TGTGCCAGCAGTTACTTGGGACTTCACACAGATACGCAGTATTTT. The chain employs TRBV6-2 or TRBV6-3 and TRBJ2-3; TRBD2 might be the D (6 bases). V was trimmed by 1 base and J by 2 bases, leaving 10 bases between them. The CDR3 runs 15 residues. CDR1 MNHEY and CDR2 SVGEGT come from the germline V gene.

This clone has only one observation. The CDR3 nucleotides read TGTGCCAGCAGTGAAAGGAGTGTGCGCACAGATACGCAGTATTTT. Its translation is CASSERSVRTDTQYF. This sequence joins TRBV2 and TRBJ2-3; no firm D call. Trimming left V 2 bases short and J 1 base short, with 10 bases between. This CDR3 has 15 amino acids. Germline V gene lookup returns CDR1 SNHLY and CDR2 FYNNEI. Combining the CDR3 with reference TRBV2 and TRBJ2-3 gives the whole variable domain EPEVTQTPSHQVTQMGQEVILRCVPISNHLYFYWYRQILGQKVEFLVSFYNNEISEKSEIFDDQFSVERPDGSNFTLKIRSTKLEDSAMYFCASSERSVRTDTQYFGPGTRLTVL.

This chain links TRBV19 with TRBJ2-2; 7 positions agree with TRBD1. The CDR3 has 15 amino acids. With V trimmed by 7 bases and J by 6 bases, 11 bases remained unmatched. Germline V gives CDR1 LNHDA, CDR2 SQIVND (reference sequence). Here the CDR3 reads CASIRDSRLAGELFF. The CDR3 nucleotides read TGTGCCAGTATTCGGGACAGCCGTTTAGCCGGGGAGCTGTTTTTT.

The rearrangement uses TRBV2 and TRBJ2-5; 7 bases are a match to TRBD2. Unmatched junction bases numbered 7, after V lost 6 bases and J lost 3 bases. Germline V gives CDR1 SNHLY, CDR2 FYNNEI. The CDR3 runs 14 residues. The CDR3 sequence is CASRLLAVEETQYF. DNA for the CDR3: TGTGCCAGCAGACTTCTAGCGGTCGAAGAGACCCAGTACTTC.

This chain connects TRBV18 to TRBJ1-4, with 9 positions matching TRBD1. Losses at the gene ends were 3 bases for V and 7 bases for J; bases not matched to a gene: 6. CDR3 length: 15 residues. Germline assignment: CDR1 KGHSH and CDR2 LQKENI. The DNA for the CDR3 is TGTGCCAGCTCACCCCGGACAGGGGTAGGTGAAAAACTGTTTTTT. Translation: CASSPRTGVGEKLFF. The full variable domain, rest sourced from reference TRBV18 and TRBJ1-4, is NAGVMQNPRHLVRRRGQEARLRCSPMKGHSHVYWYRQLPEEGLKFMVYLQKENIIDESGMPKERFSAEFPKEGPSILRIQQVVRGDSAAYFCASSPRTGVGEKLFFGSGTQLSVL.

This chain uses TRBV5-1 with TRBJ2-1, with TRBD2 matching 8 bases. V gave up 0 bases and J gave up 3 bases; unmatched junction bases: 5. The germline gives CDR1 SGHRS, CDR2 YFSETQ. The CDR3 contains 16 residues. The CDR3 DNA follows: TGCGCCAGCAGCTTGGGAGCGGGAGAGGTCTACAATGAGCAGTTCTTC. It yields the protein CASSLGAGEVYNEQFF.